The present entry profiles one T cell receptor (beta chain) with its context. Its antigen remains unknown. Amplification used 60 Vbeta primers and 13 Jbeta primers. Sequenced by immunoSEQ multiplex PCR; TCRdb stores in-frame clones only, minus some. Reported are roughly 120,000 clones; the ten largest clones contain 5.5% to 8%. The sample comes from a study of cytomegalovirus exposure and HLA in healthy donors. In the study overall: For the approximately 430 genotyped donors, about 79% fell within the Caucasian-associated ancestry cluster. General study results and limits: Common viral pathogens seemed to be connected with several of the most significant clusters, according to a later analysis. Presence/absence analyses treated sequencing depth as roughly uniform across donors.

The CDR3 runs to 16 residues. CDR1 LNHNV and CDR2 YYDKDF come from the germline V gene (reference sequence). V lost 1 base to trimming and J lost 0 bases, with 10 bases between them. This sequence was found in a man aged 40-49 years in good health and CMV-seropositive. The chain joins TRBV15 to TRBJ2-1; maybe TRBD2 (5 bases). Sequenced: PBMCs. The CDR3 loop is CATSRAELGSYNEQFF. CDR3 nucleotides: TGTGCCACCAGCAGAGCCGAACTAGGCTCCTACAATGAGCAGTTCTTC.